The table lists the clone carrying this T cell receptor (beta chain) with many counts. RNA transcripts provided the source from which TCR beta CDR3 regions were amplified. A first-round RT-PCR of the TCR CDR3 used the HTBI primer set. A single record per CDR3 protein comes from TCRdb applying MiXCR to the multiplex PCR reads. The sample yields over 300,000 distinct CDR3 sequences, approximately 14% seen once. This sample is part of a study of T cells in Graves' hyperthyroidism and ophthalmopathy. CDR3 length: 12 residues. V was clipped by 4 bases and J by 6 bases, with 6 bases between them. Germline V gene sequence: CDR1 SNHLY, CDR2 FYNNEI.

The V call is TRBV2, the J call TRBJ2-2, with D unclear. The receptor was derived from a woman aged 55-69 years with Graves' hyperthyroidism. Sequenced: blood. CDR3 coding DNA: TGTGCCAGCAGTGTTGGTTCCGGGGAGCTGTTTTTT. This gives the protein CASSVGSGELFF.